Following are 17 T cell receptor beta chains from one sample sequenced in a study of identical twins. TCRdb passed the 5' RACE reads through MiXCR, listing each CDR3 protein once. The sample consists of roughly 470,000 distinct CDR3 sequences, roughly 13% of them appearing once. The same sample was also used in a study of yellow fever vaccine responses in identical twins.

Sequencing was carried out using CD4+ T cells sorted from blood. The origin of the receptors is a woman between 18 and 29 years old in good health.

V and J are TRBV7-8 and TRBJ2-7; tentative D call: TRBD1 (5 bases). CDR3 length equals 14 residues. V was clipped by 5 bases and J by 2 bases, with 13 bases between them. CDR1 is SGHVS and CDR2 is FQNEAQ in the germline V gene. The CDR3 sequence is CASSLARATYEQYF. CDR3 DNA sequence: TGTGCCAGCAGCCTCGCCAGGGCCACCTACGAGCAGTACTTC.

This clonotype was detected many times. This chain uses TRBV12-3 or TRBV12-4 with TRBJ2-7, with a weak D call TRBD1 (5 bases). The CDR3 loop spans 12 amino acids. The ends were cut back, 6 bases at V and 3 bases at J, with 9 bases in the middle. The CDR3 coding sequence is TGTGCCAGCAGCCAGACAGACTACGAGCAGTACTTC. Residues: CASSQTDYEQYF.

The V and J genes are TRBV6-1 and TRBJ1-2, with D hard to call. V was cut by 5 bases and J by 2 bases, with 12 bases left in between. CDR1 and CDR2 (germline): MNHNS, SASEGT. The length of the CDR3 is 14 residues. The CDR3 DNA reads TGTGCCAGCAGTACCACGGACGGAAACTATGGCTACACCTTC. Its translation: CASSTTDGNYGYTF.

The chain has TRBV27 and TRBJ2-2, with 9 bases fitting TRBD2. The V gene end was trimmed by 0 bases and the J gene end by 6 bases; junction bases not matched to a gene: 2. CDR3 length: 15 residues. Germline loops: CDR1 MNHEY, CDR2 SMNVEV (reference sequence). The CDR3 loop reads CASSLSGGGAGELFF. CDR3 DNA: TGTGCCAGCAGTTTATCCGGCGGGGGGGCCGGGGAGCTGTTTTTT.

In this sample, this clonotype turned up many times. The rearrangement joins TRBV19 to TRBJ1-6, with D uncertain. Germline V gene lookup returns CDR1 LNHDA and CDR2 SQIVND (reference sequence). Trimming removed 9 bases at V and 4 bases at J, with 7 bases between. The length of the CDR3 is 12 residues. The CDR3: CASGVYNSPLHF. The CDR3 DNA follows: TGTGCCAGCGGCGTTTATAATTCACCCCTCCACTTT.

This clonotype came up a few times. This chain links TRBV6-5 with TRBJ1-2, with TRBD1 matching 7 bases. The CDR3 is 14 residues long. With 6 bases clipped from V and 8 bases from J, the junction kept 12 bases outside the gene matches. In germline, CDR1 is MNHEY, CDR2 SVGAGI. The CDR3 reads CASRPTTGRRGYTF. CDR3 sequence (DNA): TGTGCCAGCAGACCTACGACAGGGAGGCGCGGCTACACCTTC.

This clonotype was seen at least ten times. V usage is TRBV29-1 and J usage is TRBJ2-1; D not certain. With 4 bases removed from V and 8 bases from J, the gap between germline ends came to 12 bases. CDR3 size: 12 residues. Per the germline V gene, CDR1 is SQVTM and CDR2 is ANQGSEA. CDR3 protein: CSVGTGFDEQFF. DNA of the CDR3: TGCAGCGTTGGGACCGGATTCGATGAGCAGTTCTTC.

The rearrangement uses TRBV5-5 and TRBJ2-7; D might be TRBD1 (6 bases). CDR1 is SGHKS and CDR2 is YYEKEE in the germline V gene (reference sequence). Trimming pared 1 base from V and 3 bases from J, leaving 17 bases between. CDR3 length equals 16 residues. CDR3 DNA sequence: TGTGCCAGCAGCTTGCTGGGCCCTCCAGGGGTCTACGAGCAGTACTTC. Its translation: CASSLLGPPGVYEQYF.

This clonotype appeared a few times. The rearrangement uses TRBV24-1 and TRBJ2-1; TRBD1 matches at 7 bases. CDR3 length: 16 residues. The V and J ends lost 1 base and 2 bases, in that order; junction bases with no gene match: 4. Germline loops: CDR1 KGHDR, CDR2 SFDVKD. The CDR3 coding sequence is TGTGCCACCAGTGATTTTCGACAGGGCCCCTACAATGAGCAGTTCTTC. This gives the protein CATSDFRQGPYNEQFF.

A few counts support this clonotype. The chain couples TRBV12-3 or TRBV12-4 to TRBJ2-7; 10 bases map to TRBD1. The CDR3 length is 16 residues. With 3 bases clipped from V and 3 bases from J, the junction kept 8 bases outside the gene matches. CDR3 sequence: CASSLTGGKRSYEQYF. The CDR3 DNA reads as TGTGCCAGCAGTTTGACAGGGGGCAAGAGGAGCTACGAGCAGTACTTC.

The chain couples TRBV7-9 to TRBJ2-1, with D perhaps given as TRBD1 or TRBD2 (5 bases each). V was clipped by 5 bases and J by 7 bases, with 12 bases between them. The CDR3 sequence is 13 residues long. Germline CDR1 is SEHNR and CDR2 is FQNEAQ (reference sequence). CDR3 in DNA: TGTGCCAGCAGCGCCCGGGGCTTTAATGAGCAGTTCTTC. Protein sequence: CASSARGFNEQFF.

The gene calls are TRBV12-3 or TRBV12-4 and TRBJ1-6; D is uncertain. This CDR3 spans 14 amino acids. V lost 3 bases and J lost 7, with 10 bases in between. Written as DNA, the CDR3 is TGTGCCAGCAGTTTCAAGAGTCTCAATTCACCCCTCCACTTT. It specifies CASSFKSLNSPLHF.

The gene calls are TRBV12-3 or TRBV12-4 and TRBJ2-5, with D uncertain. The CDR3 loop spans 13 amino acids. Trimming cost V 3 bases and J 5 bases, with 10 bases left between them. Here the CDR3 reads CASSFFVGETQYF. CDR3 in DNA: TGTGCCAGCAGTTTCTTTGTGGGGGAGACCCAGTACTTC.

This clonotype was counted many times. The chain recombines TRBV14 with TRBJ2-7, with D uncertain. Germline loops: CDR1 SGHDN, CDR2 FVKESK. V was pared by 1 base and J by 7 bases, with 8 bases between. The CDR3 length is 12 residues. CDR3 protein: CASSQGYWEQYF. The CDR3 region has the DNA TGTGCCAGCAGCCAAGGGTATTGGGAGCAGTACTTC. The variable domain in full, with the rest retrieved from reference TRBV14 and TRBJ2-7, is EAGVTQFPSHSVIEKGQTVTLRCDPISGHDNLYWYRRVMGKEIKFLLHFVKESKQDESGMPNNRFLAERTGGTYSTLKVQPAELEDSGVYFCASSQGYWEQYFGPGTRLTVT.

The genes are TRBV20-1 and TRBJ2-7; 9 nucleotides match TRBD2. In germline, CDR1 is DFQATT, CDR2 SNEGSKA (reference sequence). Trimming at V came to 3 bases and at J to 2 bases, leaving 2 bases not matched to a gene. The CDR3 sequence is 13 residues long. Here the CDR3 reads CSASPSGAYEQYF. In DNA, the CDR3 is TGCAGTGCTAGCCCTAGCGGGGCCTACGAGCAGTACTTC.

This clonotype has just a few counts. The rearrangement joins TRBV12-5 to TRBJ2-1; 11 nucleotides line up with TRBD2. Germline trimming cut 2 bases from V and 3 bases from J; bases unmatched to any gene: 3. The CDR3 runs to 16 residues. Per germline, CDR1 LGHNT and CDR2 FRNRAP. DNA of the CDR3: TGTGCTAGTGGTTTGCTAGCGGGAGGTGGCTACAATGAGCAGTTCTTC. This sequence encodes CASGLLAGGGYNEQFF.

This clonotype was seen at least ten times. This chain connects TRBV15 to TRBJ2-7; TRBD1 aligns across 7 bases. J gave up 3 bases and V 0 bases, and 5 bases lay outside the gene matches. Germline V lookup: CDR1 LNHNV, CDR2 YYDKDF (reference sequence). This CDR3 comprises 15 residues. CDR3 in DNA: TGTGCCACCAGCAGAGAGGGACAGTCGGACTACGAGCAGTACTTC. Protein: CATSREGQSDYEQYF.